This TCR beta chain was obtained from a study of blood T cell repertoires in COVID-19. Whole-study context: Samples came from the United States, Italy and Spain, spanning acute and convalescent COVID-19. PBMCs, B-cell-depleted T cells, or T cells were the source of the cDNA or gDNA that made up the material.

Those enrolled in Seattle joined during active infection and were followed longitudinally afterward. This clone occurred once. The CDR3 is made up of 15 amino acids. CDR1 and CDR2 from the germline V gene are SNHLY and FYNNEI. Trimming stripped 6 bases from V and 0 bases from J, with 12 bases between. Produced via immunoSEQ multiplex PCR; TCRdb's table is partial and in-frame only. In the table there are around 270,000 clones, around 87% of which are singletons. This receptor was obtained from a woman aged 60-75 years with COVID-19, enrolled during active disease. The sample was peripheral blood. The rearrangement links TRBV2 to TRBJ1-5, with a possible D match to TRBD1 (6 bases). CDR3 DNA sequence: TGTGCCAGCAGCCCAGACAGGAATAGCAATCAGCCCCAGCATTTT. Its protein product is CASSPDRNSNQPQHF.